This T cell receptor beta chain was found in a study of cytomegalovirus exposure and HLA in healthy donors. Study as a whole: Assignment to the Caucasian-associated ancestry cluster applied to around four fifths of the 350 to 500 genotyped donors.

Study findings and constraints: Rare TCR sequences predominated, though certain public TCRs were found in many donors. Later on, a genetic analysis was performed. It linked a missense variant in DCLRE1C with V- and J-gene trimming of TCR beta.

This clone was counted a few times. Its cognate antigen is unknown. PCR used 60 Vbeta primers and 13 Jbeta primers. Assay used: immunoSEQ multiplex PCR; TCRdb lists only in-frame clones, some missing. This table has 150,000 to 200,000 clones, 82% appearing once. V shed 1 base, J shed 5 bases, and the junction held 2 bases outside the gene matches. CDR1 MDHEN and CDR2 SYDVKM come from the germline V gene. The CDR3 spans 14 residues. Sequencing was carried out using PBMCs. This TCR was sampled from a woman aged 45-65 years in good health and CMV-seronegative. V usage is TRBV28 and J usage is TRBJ2-1; 7 bases are shared with TRBD2. The CDR3 DNA sequence: TGTGCCAGCAGTTTATTGGGGGGGAACAATGAGCAGTTCTTC. Translation gives CASSLLGGNNEQFF.